This T cell receptor (beta chain) originates from a study of T cell changes during pregnancy in multiple sclerosis. Trimming removed 3 bases from V and 2 bases from J; junction bases left unmatched: 2. The CDR3 contains 14 residues. Germline CDR1 and CDR2: GTSNPN and SVGIG (reference sequence). The data were produced by immunoSEQ multiplex PCR, yet TCRdb's version contains in-frame clones alone and is incomplete. This sample has around 35,000 clones, with 90% found just once. The rearrangement uses TRBV30 and TRBJ2-3, with 10 bases aligning to TRBD2. This TCR was recovered from a female donor with multiple sclerosis, enrolled in a pregnancy study. This sample comprised CD4+ T cells from peripheral blood mononuclear cells, obtained in the second trimester of pregnancy. CDR3 DNA: TGTGCCTGGAGCCTAGCGGGGGACACAGATACGCAGTATTTT. Translating gives CAWSLAGDTDTQYF.